Here is one TCR beta chain with its context. These data originate in a study of blood T cell repertoires in COVID-19. The table came from immunoSEQ multiplex PCR; TCRdb's copy has only in-frame clones and leaves some out. This table has tens of thousands of clones, roughly 80% appearing once. The CDR3 has 13 residues. CDR1 and CDR2 from the germline V gene are LGHDT and YNNKEL (reference sequence). Between the trimmed V and J ends, which lost 5 bases and 8 bases, there was a span of 15 bases. The chain combines TRBV3-1 (or the pseudogene TRBV3-2) with TRBJ1-1; the D gene is possibly TRBD1 (6 bases). The receptor was isolated from a human donor with acute or convalescent COVID-19. The donor label of this sample is uncertain. Input material: peripheral blood. CDR3: CASSARGGREAFF. CDR3 nucleotides: TGTGCCAGCAGCGCCCGGGGGGGGCGAGAAGCTTTCTTT.